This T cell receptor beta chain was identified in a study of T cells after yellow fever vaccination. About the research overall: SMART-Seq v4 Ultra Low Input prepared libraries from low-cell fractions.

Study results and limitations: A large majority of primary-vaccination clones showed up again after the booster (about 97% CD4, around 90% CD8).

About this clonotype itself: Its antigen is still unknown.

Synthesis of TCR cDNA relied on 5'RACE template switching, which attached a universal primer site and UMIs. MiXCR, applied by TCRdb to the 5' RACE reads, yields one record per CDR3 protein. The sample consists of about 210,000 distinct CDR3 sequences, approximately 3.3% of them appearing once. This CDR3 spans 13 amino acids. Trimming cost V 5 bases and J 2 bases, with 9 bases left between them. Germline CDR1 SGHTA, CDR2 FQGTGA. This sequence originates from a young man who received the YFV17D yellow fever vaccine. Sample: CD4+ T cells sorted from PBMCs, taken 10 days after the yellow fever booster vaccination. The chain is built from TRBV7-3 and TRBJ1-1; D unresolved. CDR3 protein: CASSPHINTEAFF. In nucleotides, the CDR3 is TGTGCCAGCAGCCCGCACATAAACACTGAAGCTTTCTTT.